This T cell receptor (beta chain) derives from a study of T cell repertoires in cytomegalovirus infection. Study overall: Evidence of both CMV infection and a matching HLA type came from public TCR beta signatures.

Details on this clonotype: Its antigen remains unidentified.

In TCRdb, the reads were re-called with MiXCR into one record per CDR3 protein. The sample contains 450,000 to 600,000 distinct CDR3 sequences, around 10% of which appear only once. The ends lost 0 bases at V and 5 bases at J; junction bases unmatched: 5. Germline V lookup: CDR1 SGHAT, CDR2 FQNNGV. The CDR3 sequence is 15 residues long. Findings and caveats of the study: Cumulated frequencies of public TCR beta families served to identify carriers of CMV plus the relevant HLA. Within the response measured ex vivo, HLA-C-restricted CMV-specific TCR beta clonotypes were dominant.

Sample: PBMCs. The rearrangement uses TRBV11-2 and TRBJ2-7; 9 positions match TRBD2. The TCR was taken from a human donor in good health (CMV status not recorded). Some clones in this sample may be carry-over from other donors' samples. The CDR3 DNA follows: TGTGCCAGCAGCTTAGAACCGACTAGCGGCAACGAGCAGTACTTC. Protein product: CASSLEPTSGNEQYF.